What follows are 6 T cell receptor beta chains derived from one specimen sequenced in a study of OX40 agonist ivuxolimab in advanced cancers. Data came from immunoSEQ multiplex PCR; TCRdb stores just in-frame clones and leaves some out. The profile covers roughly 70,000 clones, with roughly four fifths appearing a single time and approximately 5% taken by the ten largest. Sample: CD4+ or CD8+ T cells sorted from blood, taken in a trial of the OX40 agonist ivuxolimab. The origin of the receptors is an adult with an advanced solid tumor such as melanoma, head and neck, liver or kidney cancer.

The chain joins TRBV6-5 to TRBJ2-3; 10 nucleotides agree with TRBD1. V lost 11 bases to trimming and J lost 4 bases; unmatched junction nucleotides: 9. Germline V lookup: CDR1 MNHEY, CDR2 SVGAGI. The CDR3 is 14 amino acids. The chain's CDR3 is CAGTGQGLADTQYF. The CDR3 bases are TGTGCCGGCACGGGACAGGGGTTAGCAGATACGCAGTATTTT.

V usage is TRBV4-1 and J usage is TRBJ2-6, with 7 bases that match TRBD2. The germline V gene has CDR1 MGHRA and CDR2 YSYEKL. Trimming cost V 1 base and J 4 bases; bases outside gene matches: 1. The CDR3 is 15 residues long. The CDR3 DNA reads TGCGCCAGCAGCCAAGTGACTAGCGGGGCCAACGTCCTGACTTTC. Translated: CASSQVTSGANVLTF.

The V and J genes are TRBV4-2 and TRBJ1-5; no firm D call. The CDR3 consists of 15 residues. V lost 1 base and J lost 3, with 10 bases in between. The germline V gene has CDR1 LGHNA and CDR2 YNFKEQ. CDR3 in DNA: TGTGCCAGCAGCCAAGTACCGGGCCTCAATCAGCCCCAGCATTTT. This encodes CASSQVPGLNQPQHF.

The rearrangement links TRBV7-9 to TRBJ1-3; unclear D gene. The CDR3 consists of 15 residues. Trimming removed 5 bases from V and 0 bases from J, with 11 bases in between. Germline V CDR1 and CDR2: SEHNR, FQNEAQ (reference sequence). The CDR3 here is CASSLGRNSGNTIYF. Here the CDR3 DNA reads TGTGCCAGCAGCCTCGGACGGAACTCTGGAAACACCATATATTTT.

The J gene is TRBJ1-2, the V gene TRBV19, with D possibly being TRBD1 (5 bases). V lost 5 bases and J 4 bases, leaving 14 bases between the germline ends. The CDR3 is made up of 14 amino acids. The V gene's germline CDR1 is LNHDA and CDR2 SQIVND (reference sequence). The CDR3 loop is CASSPPRTLYGYTF. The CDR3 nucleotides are TGTGCCAGTAGTCCTCCAAGGACACTCTATGGCTACACCTTC.

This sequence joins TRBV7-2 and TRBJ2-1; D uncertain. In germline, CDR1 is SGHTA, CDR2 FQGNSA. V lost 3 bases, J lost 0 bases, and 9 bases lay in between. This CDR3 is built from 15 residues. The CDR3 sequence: CASSLLGSSYNEQFF. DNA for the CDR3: TGTGCCAGCAGCTTGTTGGGCAGCTCCTACAATGAGCAGTTCTTC.